This T cell receptor (beta chain) was documented in a study of tumor-infiltrating lymphocytes in primary liver carcinoma. Unsorted bulk tissue (roughly 20-34 mg) underwent RNA and DNA co-extraction. The CDR3 consists of 12 residues. Germline-derived CDR1 and CDR2 are SQVTM and ANQGSEA. On this clonotype: One end of the junction fails to match germline, which may point to a read error.

cDNA specific to TCR beta was made from 450 to 500 ng of total RNA, with a constant-region primer employed for priming. Researchers made the TCR beta libraries by running three nested multiplex PCR rounds with slightly modified ARM-PCR. The first two PCR rounds, approximately 10 cycles each, used TRBV1-TRBV30 forward primers and a C-beta reverse primer. TCRdb analysed the multiplex PCR reads with MiXCR anew, one entry per CDR3 protein. Of approximately 73,000 distinct CDR3 sequences in the sample, 55% to 75% are singletons; the top ten hold about a quarter. The TCR was taken from a man aged 35 to 55 with primary liver carcinoma and hepatitis B virus infection. The sequencing sample was made of liver tumor tissue from sampling region 4. Subset specified: tumor region T4, right-lateral pole. The chain joins TRBV29-1 to TRBJ2-1; D is undetermined. The CDR3 here is CSVEDLSDEQFF. DNA of the CDR3: TGCAGCGTCGAAGACCTATCGGATGAGCAGTTCTTC.